The rows below give T cell receptor beta chains drawn from one sample of a study of T cells in Graves' hyperthyroidism and ophthalmopathy. TCRdb re-called the multiplex PCR reads through MiXCR, storing one row per CDR3 protein. The table lists around 700,000 distinct CDR3 sequences, 30% to 40% of them singletons. Sequencing input: blood. The receptors here all came from a woman aged 35 to 49 with Graves' hyperthyroidism. The CDR3 runs from the conserved cysteine through the conserved F or W. A D gene is named only where the DNA matches it firmly. Clone size is stated in some rows and not others, as once, few, many or a class when expanded.

d_call: -; j_call: TRBJ2-5; clone_size: few; v_call: TRBV14; cdr3_aa: CASNLARQETQYF; cdr3_nt: TGTGCCAGCAACTTAGCTAGGCAAGAGACCCAGTACTTC
d_call: -; j_call: TRBJ2-7; clone_size: -; v_call: TRBV29-1; cdr3_aa: CSVEWGGYEQYF; cdr3_nt: TGCAGCGTTGAGTGGGGTGGCTACGAGCAGTACTTC
d_call: -; j_call: TRBJ1-1; clone_size: -; v_call: TRBV29-1; cdr3_aa: CSVLKFINTEAFF; cdr3_nt: TGCAGCGTGCTAAAATTTATTAACACTGAAGCTTTCTTT
d_call: TRBD1; j_call: TRBJ1-5; clone_size: few; v_call: TRBV2; cdr3_aa: CASSPLQGISNQPQHF; cdr3_nt: TGTGCCAGCAGTCCACTACAGGGGATTAGCAATCAGCCCCAGCATTTT
d_call: -; j_call: TRBJ1-2; clone_size: few; v_call: TRBV6-5; cdr3_aa: CASTERGYGYTF; cdr3_nt: TGTGCCAGCACCGAGAGGGGCTATGGCTACACCTTC
d_call: -; j_call: TRBJ1-2; clone_size: few; v_call: TRBV6-6; cdr3_aa: CASSYSGGEDGYTF; cdr3_nt: TGTGCCAGCAGTTACTCCGGAGGGGAGGATGGCTACACCTTC
d_call: TRBD1; j_call: TRBJ1-2; clone_size: many; v_call: TRBV7-2; cdr3_aa: CASSLTGRGGAAGYTF; cdr3_nt: TGTGCCAGCAGCTTAACGGGAAGAGGGGGCGCGGCGGGCTACACCTTC
d_call: -; j_call: TRBJ1-5; clone_size: many; v_call: TRBV10-3; cdr3_aa: CAISESSGRNSGQPQHF; cdr3_nt: TGTGCCATCAGTGAGTCATCAGGGCGGAACAGTGGCCAGCCCCAGCATTTT
d_call: -; j_call: TRBJ2-7; clone_size: -; v_call: TRBV24-1; cdr3_aa: CARGRTVNFYEQYF; cdr3_nt: TGTGCTAGAGGGAGGACCGTTAACTTCTACGAGCAGTACTTC
d_call: -; j_call: TRBJ1-1; clone_size: many; v_call: TRBV2; cdr3_aa: CASSVKNTEAFF; cdr3_nt: TGTGCCAGCAGTGTGAAGAACACTGAAGCTTTCTTT
d_call: -; j_call: TRBJ2-6; clone_size: many; v_call: TRBV20-1; cdr3_aa: CSARVYAQAPVLTF; cdr3_nt: TGCAGTGCTAGAGTGTATGCGCAGGCGCCCGTCCTGACTTTC
d_call: TRBD1; j_call: TRBJ1-1; clone_size: many; v_call: TRBV5-1; cdr3_aa: CASSVTGGGEAFF; cdr3_nt: TGCGCCAGCAGCGTGACAGGGGGCGGTGAAGCTTTCTTT
d_call: -; j_call: TRBJ2-7; clone_size: -; v_call: TRBV24-1; cdr3_aa: CASSRRPGAGGTYEQYF; cdr3_nt: TGTGCCAGCAGTCGTCGGCCCGGGGCAGGGGGGACCTACGAGCAGTACTTC
d_call: -; j_call: TRBJ1-1; clone_size: many; v_call: TRBV7-3; cdr3_aa: CASSLTLHTEAFF; cdr3_nt: TGTGCCAGCAGCTTAACTCTCCACACTGAAGCTTTCTTT
d_call: -; j_call: TRBJ1-5; clone_size: -; v_call: TRBV10-3; cdr3_aa: CAISERAGRGQPQHF; cdr3_nt: TGTGCCATCAGTGAGAGAGCAGGGCGAGGGCAGCCCCAGCATTTT
d_call: TRBD1; j_call: TRBJ1-5; clone_size: -; v_call: TRBV2; cdr3_aa: CASSTGGAGNQPQHF; cdr3_nt: TGTGCCAGCAGTACAGGGGGCGCGGGCAATCAGCCCCAGCATTTT
d_call: -; j_call: TRBJ2-3; clone_size: -; v_call: TRBV2; cdr3_aa: CASSGPGGTDTQYF; cdr3_nt: TGTGCCAGCAGTGGACCCGGGGGCACAGATACGCAGTATTTT
d_call: TRBD1; j_call: TRBJ1-2; clone_size: -; v_call: TRBV10-3; cdr3_aa: CAISRDRGYTF; cdr3_nt: TGTGCCATCAGCCGGGACAGGGGCTACACCTTC
d_call: TRBD1; j_call: TRBJ2-2; clone_size: once; v_call: TRBV29-1; cdr3_aa: CSAGTGLTGELFF; cdr3_nt: TGCAGCGCCGGGACAGGCCTCACCGGGGAGCTGTTTTTT
d_call: -; j_call: TRBJ2-5; clone_size: many; v_call: TRBV20-1; cdr3_aa: CSGRRGGGRETQYF; cdr3_nt: TGCAGTGGGAGAAGGGGGGGGGGCCGAGAGACCCAGTACTTC
d_call: -; j_call: TRBJ2-1; clone_size: -; v_call: TRBV7-2; cdr3_aa: CASSPPGDDEQFF; cdr3_nt: TGTGCCAGCAGCCCTCCCGGGGATGATGAGCAGTTCTTC
d_call: TRBD2; j_call: TRBJ2-5; clone_size: -; v_call: TRBV20-1; cdr3_aa: CSARAPPGLAGVQETQYF; cdr3_nt: TGCAGTGCTAGAGCCCCGCCGGGACTAGCGGGGGTACAAGAGACCCAGTACTTC
d_call: -; j_call: TRBJ1-4; clone_size: -; v_call: TRBV15; cdr3_aa: CATSRDTGNNEKLFF; cdr3_nt: TGTGCCACCAGCAGAGATACAGGGAATAATGAAAAACTGTTTTTT
d_call: -; j_call: TRBJ2-5; clone_size: many; v_call: TRBV2; cdr3_aa: CASRRSVQETQYF; cdr3_nt: TGTGCCAGCAGACGATCTGTCCAAGAGACCCAGTACTTC
d_call: -; j_call: TRBJ2-5; clone_size: -; v_call: TRBV7-7; cdr3_aa: CASSPRHSGVLGETQYF; cdr3_nt: TGTGCTAGCAGCCCCCGACATTCCGGGGTACTTGGAGAGACCCAGTACTTC
d_call: -; j_call: TRBJ2-7; clone_size: -; v_call: TRBV10-3; cdr3_aa: CAISYYPRGNEQYF; cdr3_nt: TGTGCCATCAGTTACTACCCCCGGGGGAACGAGCAGTACTTC
d_call: TRBD1; j_call: TRBJ1-2; clone_size: few; v_call: TRBV6-5; cdr3_aa: CASRKTGGLRGYTF; cdr3_nt: TGTGCCAGCAGAAAGACAGGGGGCCTGCGGGGCTACACCTTC
d_call: -; j_call: TRBJ1-1; clone_size: few; v_call: TRBV20-1; cdr3_aa: CSAQPRGLEVPEAFF; cdr3_nt: TGCAGTGCCCAACCCAGGGGTCTCGAAGTCCCTGAAGCTTTCTTT
d_call: -; j_call: TRBJ1-4; clone_size: few; v_call: TRBV7-2; cdr3_aa: CASSLFPRRDEKLFF; cdr3_nt: TGTGCCAGCAGCTTATTCCCCCGAAGGGATGAAAAACTGTTTTTT
d_call: -; j_call: TRBJ2-5; clone_size: many; v_call: TRBV5-6; cdr3_aa: CASSLVARQETQYF; cdr3_nt: TGTGCCAGCAGCTTGGTAGCTAGGCAAGAGACCCAGTACTTC
d_call: -; j_call: TRBJ2-7; clone_size: few; v_call: TRBV5-4; cdr3_aa: CASSFWGANYEQYF; cdr3_nt: TGTGCCAGCAGCTTTTGGGGGGCAAACTACGAGCAGTACTTC
d_call: TRBD2; j_call: TRBJ2-7; clone_size: -; v_call: TRBV12-3/TRBV12-4; cdr3_aa: CASSSSGRGLKGYEQYF; cdr3_nt: TGTGCCAGCAGTTCTAGCGGCCGGGGCCTAAAGGGCTACGAGCAGTACTTC
d_call: TRBD1; j_call: TRBJ1-1; clone_size: -; v_call: TRBV2; cdr3_aa: CASSYPLLDRGPEAFF; cdr3_nt: TGTGCCAGCAGTTACCCACTCCTCGACAGGGGGCCTGAAGCTTTCTTT
d_call: -; j_call: TRBJ2-6; clone_size: many; v_call: TRBV7-2; cdr3_aa: CASSEGGPGANVLTF; cdr3_nt: TGTGCCAGCAGTGAAGGAGGGCCCGGGGCCAACGTCCTGACTTTC
d_call: -; j_call: TRBJ2-5; clone_size: -; v_call: TRBV10-3; cdr3_aa: CASSYSRGLGETQYF; cdr3_nt: TGTGCCAGCAGTTACTCCCGCGGGCTGGGGGAGACCCAGTACTTC
d_call: -; j_call: TRBJ2-5; clone_size: -; v_call: TRBV12-3/TRBV12-4; cdr3_aa: CASNRGAGQETQYF; cdr3_nt: TGTGCCAGCAATAGAGGGGCGGGCCAAGAGACCCAGTACTTC
d_call: -; j_call: TRBJ1-5; clone_size: -; v_call: TRBV7-2; cdr3_aa: CASSLVGREGSQPQHF; cdr3_nt: TGTGCCAGCAGCTTAGTTGGGAGGGAGGGAAGTCAGCCCCAGCATTTT
d_call: -; j_call: TRBJ1-5; clone_size: few; v_call: TRBV6-6; cdr3_aa: CASSTLPLRGSNQPQHF; cdr3_nt: TGTGCCAGCAGTACCCTTCCGCTGAGGGGGAGCAATCAGCCCCAGCATTTT
d_call: -; j_call: TRBJ1-3; clone_size: -; v_call: TRBV9; cdr3_aa: CASGVGVPRNTIYF; cdr3_nt: TGTGCCAGCGGCGTAGGGGTTCCGAGAAACACCATATATTTT
d_call: -; j_call: TRBJ1-3; clone_size: many; v_call: TRBV19; cdr3_aa: CASSPADSSSGNTIYF; cdr3_nt: TGTGCCAGTAGTCCGGCGGACAGCTCCTCTGGAAACACCATATATTTT
d_call: -; j_call: TRBJ1-3; clone_size: few; v_call: TRBV20-1; cdr3_aa: CSARAEGVGSISGNTIYF; cdr3_nt: TGCAGTGCTAGAGCCGAAGGGGTCGGAAGTATCTCTGGAAACACCATATATTTT
d_call: -; j_call: TRBJ1-4; clone_size: many; v_call: TRBV24-1; cdr3_aa: CATSSGRFNEKLFF; cdr3_nt: TGTGCCACCAGTTCGGGGCGGTTTAATGAAAAACTGTTTTTT